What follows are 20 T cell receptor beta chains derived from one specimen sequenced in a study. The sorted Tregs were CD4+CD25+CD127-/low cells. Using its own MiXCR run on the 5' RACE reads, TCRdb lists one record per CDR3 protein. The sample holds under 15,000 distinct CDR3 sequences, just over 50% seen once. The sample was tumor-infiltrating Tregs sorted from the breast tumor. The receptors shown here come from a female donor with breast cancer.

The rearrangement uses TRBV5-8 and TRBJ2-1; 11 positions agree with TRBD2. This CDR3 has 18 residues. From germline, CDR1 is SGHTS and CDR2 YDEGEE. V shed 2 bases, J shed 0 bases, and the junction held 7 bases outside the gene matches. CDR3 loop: CASSFPGTSGFSYNEQFF. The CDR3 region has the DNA TGTGCCAGCAGCTTTCCCGGGACTAGCGGCTTCTCCTACAATGAGCAGTTCTTC.

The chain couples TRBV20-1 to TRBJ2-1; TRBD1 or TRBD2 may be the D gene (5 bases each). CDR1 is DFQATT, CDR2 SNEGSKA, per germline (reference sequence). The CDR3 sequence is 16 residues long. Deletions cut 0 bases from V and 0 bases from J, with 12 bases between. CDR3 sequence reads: CSARDQKRGSYNEQFF. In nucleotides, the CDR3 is TGCAGTGCTAGAGATCAGAAGAGGGGCTCCTACAATGAGCAGTTCTTC.

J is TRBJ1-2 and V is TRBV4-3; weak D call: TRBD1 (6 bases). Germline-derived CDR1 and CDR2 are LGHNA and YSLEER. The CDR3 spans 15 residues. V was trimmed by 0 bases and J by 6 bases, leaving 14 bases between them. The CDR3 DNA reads TGCGCCAGCAGCCAAGATTTCGGGGGCTATGATGGCTACACCTTC. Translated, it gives CASSQDFGGYDGYTF.

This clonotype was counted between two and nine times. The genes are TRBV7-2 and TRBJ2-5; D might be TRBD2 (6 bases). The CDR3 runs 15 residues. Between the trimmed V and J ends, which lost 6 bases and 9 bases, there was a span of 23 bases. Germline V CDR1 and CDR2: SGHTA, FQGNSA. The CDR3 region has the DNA TGTGCCAGCAGAACAAATCCGGTACGGGAGAGTTCCCAGTACTTC. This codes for CASRTNPVRESSQYF.

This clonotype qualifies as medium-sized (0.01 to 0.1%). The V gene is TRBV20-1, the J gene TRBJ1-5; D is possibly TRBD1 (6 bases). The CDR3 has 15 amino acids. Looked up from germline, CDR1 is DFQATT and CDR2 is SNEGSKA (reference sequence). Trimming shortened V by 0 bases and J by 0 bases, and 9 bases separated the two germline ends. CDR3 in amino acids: CSARDQGISNQPQHF. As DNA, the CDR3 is TGCAGTGCTAGAGATCAGGGGATTAGCAATCAGCCCCAGCATTTT.

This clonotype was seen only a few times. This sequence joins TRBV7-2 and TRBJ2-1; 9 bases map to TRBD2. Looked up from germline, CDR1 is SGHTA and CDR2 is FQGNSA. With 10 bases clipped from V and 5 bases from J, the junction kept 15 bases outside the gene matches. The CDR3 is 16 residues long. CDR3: CATAIFSGSSHNEQFF. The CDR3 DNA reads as TGTGCCACCGCTATTTTTAGCGGGAGTTCCCACAATGAGCAGTTCTTC.

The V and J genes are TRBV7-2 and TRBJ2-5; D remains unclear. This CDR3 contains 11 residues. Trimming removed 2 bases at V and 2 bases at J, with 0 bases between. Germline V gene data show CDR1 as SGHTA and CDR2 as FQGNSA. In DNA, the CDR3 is TGTGCCAGCAGCTTACAAGAGACCCAGTACTTC. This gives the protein CASSLQETQYF. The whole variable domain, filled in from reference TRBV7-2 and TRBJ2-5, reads GAGVSQSPSNKVTEKGKDVELRCDPISGHTALYWYRQSLGQGLEFLIYFQGNSAPDKSGLPSDRFSAERTGGSVSTLTIQRTQQEDSAVYLCASSLQETQYFGPGTRLLVL.

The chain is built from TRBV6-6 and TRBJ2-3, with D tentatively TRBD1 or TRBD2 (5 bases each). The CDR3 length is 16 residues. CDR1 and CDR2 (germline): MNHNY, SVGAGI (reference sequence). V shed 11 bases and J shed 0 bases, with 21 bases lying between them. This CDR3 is CAGAHGHTGSTDTQYF. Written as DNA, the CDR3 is TGTGCCGGGGCCCACGGCCATACGGGGAGCACAGATACGCAGTATTTT.

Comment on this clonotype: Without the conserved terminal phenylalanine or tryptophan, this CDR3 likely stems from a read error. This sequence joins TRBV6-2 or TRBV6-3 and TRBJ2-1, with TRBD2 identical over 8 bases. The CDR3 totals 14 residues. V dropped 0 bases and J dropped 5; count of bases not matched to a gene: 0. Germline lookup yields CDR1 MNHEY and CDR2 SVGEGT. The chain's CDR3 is CASSYSTSDNEQFY. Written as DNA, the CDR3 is TGTGCCAGCAGTTACTCGACTAGCGACAATGAGCAGTTCTAC.

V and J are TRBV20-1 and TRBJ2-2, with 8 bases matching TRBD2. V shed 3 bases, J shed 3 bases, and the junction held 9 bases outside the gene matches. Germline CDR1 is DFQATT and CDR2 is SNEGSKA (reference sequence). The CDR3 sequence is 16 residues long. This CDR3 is CSARSSGSRDTGELFF. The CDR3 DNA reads TGCAGTGCTAGGTCCAGCGGGAGTAGAGACACCGGGGAGCTGTTTTTT.

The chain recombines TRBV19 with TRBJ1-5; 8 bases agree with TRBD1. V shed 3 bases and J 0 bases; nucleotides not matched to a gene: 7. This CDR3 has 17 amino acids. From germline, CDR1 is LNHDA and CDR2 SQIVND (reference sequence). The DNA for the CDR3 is TGTGCCAGTAGTATTTTGACAGGGGATTATAGCAATCAGCCCCAGCATTTT. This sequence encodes CASSILTGDYSNQPQHF.

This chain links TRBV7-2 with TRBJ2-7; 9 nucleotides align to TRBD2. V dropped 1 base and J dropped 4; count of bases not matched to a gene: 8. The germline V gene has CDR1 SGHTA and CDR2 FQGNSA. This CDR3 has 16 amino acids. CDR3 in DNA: TGTGCCAGCAGCTTAGTGGCTAGCGGGGAATTATACGAGCAGTACTTC. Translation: CASSLVASGELYEQYF.

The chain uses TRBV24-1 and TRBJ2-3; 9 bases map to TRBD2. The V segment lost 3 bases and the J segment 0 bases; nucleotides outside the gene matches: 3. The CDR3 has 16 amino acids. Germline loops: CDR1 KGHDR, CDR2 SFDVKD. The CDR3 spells CATSDDSGRSTDTQYF. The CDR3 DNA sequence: TGTGCCACCAGTGATGATAGCGGGAGAAGCACAGATACGCAGTATTTT.

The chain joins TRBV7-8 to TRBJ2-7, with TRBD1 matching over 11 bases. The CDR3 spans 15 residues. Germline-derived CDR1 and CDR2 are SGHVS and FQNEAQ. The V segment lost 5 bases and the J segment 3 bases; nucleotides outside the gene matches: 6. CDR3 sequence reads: CASSLAGTGGYEQYF. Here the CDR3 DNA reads TGTGCCAGCAGCCTGGCCGGGACAGGGGGCTACGAGCAGTACTTC.

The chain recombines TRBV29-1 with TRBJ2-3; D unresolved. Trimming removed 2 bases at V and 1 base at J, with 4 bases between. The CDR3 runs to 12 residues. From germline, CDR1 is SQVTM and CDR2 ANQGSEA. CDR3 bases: TGCAGCGTTGAATGGGGCACAGATACGCAGTATTTT. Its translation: CSVEWGTDTQYF.

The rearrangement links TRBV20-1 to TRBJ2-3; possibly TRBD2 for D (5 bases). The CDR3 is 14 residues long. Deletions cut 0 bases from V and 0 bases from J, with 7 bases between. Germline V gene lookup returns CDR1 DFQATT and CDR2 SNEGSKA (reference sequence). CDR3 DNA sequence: TGCAGTGCTAGAGAGGGCGGGAGCACAGATACGCAGTATTTT. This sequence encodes CSAREGGSTDTQYF.

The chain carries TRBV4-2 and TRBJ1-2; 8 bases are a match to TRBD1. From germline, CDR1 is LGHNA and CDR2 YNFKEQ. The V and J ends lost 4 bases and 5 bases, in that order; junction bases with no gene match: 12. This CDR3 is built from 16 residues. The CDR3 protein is CASSPEGGQAGYGYTF. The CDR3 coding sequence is TGTGCCAGCAGCCCTGAGGGGGGACAGGCCGGGTATGGCTACACCTTC.

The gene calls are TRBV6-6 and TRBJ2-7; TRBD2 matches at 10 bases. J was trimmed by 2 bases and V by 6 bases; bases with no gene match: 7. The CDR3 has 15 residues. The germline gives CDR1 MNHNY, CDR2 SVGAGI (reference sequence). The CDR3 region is CASRRLAGRPYEQYV. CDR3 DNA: TGTGCCAGCAGGAGACTAGCGGGCAGGCCCTACGAGCAGTACGTC.

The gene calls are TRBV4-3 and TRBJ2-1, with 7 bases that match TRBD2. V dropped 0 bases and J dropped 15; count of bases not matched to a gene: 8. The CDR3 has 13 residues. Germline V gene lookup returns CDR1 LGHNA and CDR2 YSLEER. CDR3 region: CASSQDQAGYLFF. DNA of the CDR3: TGCGCCAGCAGCCAAGATCAAGCGGGATATCTGTTCTTC.

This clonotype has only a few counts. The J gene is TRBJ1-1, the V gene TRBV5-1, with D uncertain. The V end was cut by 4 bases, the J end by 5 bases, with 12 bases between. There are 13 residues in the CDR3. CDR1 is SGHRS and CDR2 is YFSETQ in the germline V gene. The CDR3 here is CASSKEGGTEAFF. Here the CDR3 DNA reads TGCGCCAGCAGCAAGGAGGGAGGGACTGAAGCTTTCTTT.